These T cell receptor beta chains were read from a single sample in a study of cytomegalovirus exposure and HLA in healthy donors. Libraries were prepared by immunoSEQ multiplex PCR; TCRdb keeps only in-frame clonotypes and omits some of them. Of hundreds of thousands of clones listed, just under 90% are singletons. Sequenced: PBMCs. The receptor source for this set is a young man in good health and CMV-seronegative. The CDR3 runs from the conserved cysteine through the conserved F or W. A D gene is named only where the DNA matches it firmly. The size entry is marked missing in some rows and otherwise reads once, few, many or a size class.

len: 15; j_gene: TRBJ1-6; v_gene: TRBV19; d_gene: -; abundance: -; CDR3aa: CASSINPESGSPLHF; CDR3nt: TGTGCCAGTAGTATCAACCCCGAGTCAGGGTCACCCCTCCACTTT
len: 16; j_gene: TRBJ2-7; v_gene: TRBV5-8; d_gene: TRBD1; abundance: -; CDR3aa: CASSWSGTAFSYEQYF; CDR3nt: TGTGCCAGCAGCTGGTCCGGGACAGCTTTTTCCTACGAGCAGTACTTC
len: 15; j_gene: TRBJ2-1; v_gene: TRBV5-1; d_gene: -; abundance: -; CDR3aa: CASSLEAETINEQFF; CDR3nt: TGCGCCAGCAGCTTGGAGGCGGAGACCATCAATGAGCAGTTCTTC
len: 13; j_gene: TRBJ2-4; v_gene: TRBV7-9; d_gene: -; abundance: -; CDR3aa: CASSFDGTGSQYF; CDR3nt: TGTGCCAGCAGCTTCGATGGAACAGGATCCCAGTACTTC
len: 14; j_gene: TRBJ1-2; v_gene: TRBV28; d_gene: TRBD1; abundance: -; CDR3aa: CASRPRQGVNGYTF; CDR3nt: TGTGCCAGCAGACCAAGGCAGGGGGTTAATGGCTACACCTTC
len: 13; j_gene: TRBJ2-5; v_gene: TRBV14; d_gene: -; abundance: -; CDR3aa: CASSQFGQETQYF; CDR3nt: TGTGCCAGCAGCCAATTCGGTCAAGAGACCCAGTACTTC
len: 16; j_gene: TRBJ1-6; v_gene: TRBV28; d_gene: -; abundance: -; CDR3aa: CASSFYRGSINSPLHF; CDR3nt: TGTGCCAGCAGTTTTTATAGGGGAAGTATTAATTCACCCCTCCACTTT
len: 15; j_gene: TRBJ2-5; v_gene: TRBV4-1; d_gene: -; abundance: once; CDR3aa: CASRAVEGAGETQYF; CDR3nt: TGCGCCAGCAGGGCCGTTGAGGGTGCGGGGGAGACCCAGTACTTC
len: 15; j_gene: TRBJ2-1; v_gene: TRBV4-1; d_gene: -; abundance: -; CDR3aa: CASSPLRDKNNEQFF; CDR3nt: TGCGCCAGCAGCCCGCTCCGGGACAAAAACAATGAGCAGTTCTTC
len: 10; j_gene: TRBJ2-2; v_gene: TRBV6-4; d_gene: -; abundance: -; CDR3aa: CASSSGELFF; CDR3nt: TGTGCCAGCAGCTCCGGGGAGCTGTTTTTT
len: 12; j_gene: TRBJ1-2; v_gene: TRBV25-1; d_gene: -; abundance: -; CDR3aa: CASSGDIYGYTF; CDR3nt: TGTGCCAGCAGTGGGGACATTTATGGCTACACCTTC
len: 14; j_gene: TRBJ2-2; v_gene: TRBV14; d_gene: -; abundance: -; CDR3aa: CASSRVTRTGELFF; CDR3nt: TGTGCCAGCAGCCGGGTTACCAGGACCGGGGAGCTGTTTTTT
len: 14; j_gene: TRBJ2-1; v_gene: TRBV5-4; d_gene: -; abundance: -; CDR3aa: CASSLVGAQGEQFF; CDR3nt: TGTGCCAGCAGCTTGGTGGGGGCGCAAGGTGAGCAGTTCTTC
len: 9; j_gene: TRBJ2-5; v_gene: TRBV20-1; d_gene: -; abundance: -; CDR3aa: CSGEETQYF; CDR3nt: TGCAGTGGAGAAGAGACCCAGTACTTC
len: 13; j_gene: TRBJ2-7; v_gene: TRBV10-3; d_gene: -; abundance: -; CDR3aa: CAITPDSTYEQYF; CDR3nt: TGTGCCATCACCCCAGACAGTACCTACGAGCAGTACTTC
len: 14; j_gene: TRBJ2-7; v_gene: TRBV7-3; d_gene: TRBD1; abundance: -; CDR3aa: CASSPTGATYEQYF; CDR3nt: TGTGCCAGCAGCCCCACAGGGGCGACCTACGAGCAGTACTTC
len: 16; j_gene: TRBJ2-1; v_gene: TRBV5-1; d_gene: -; abundance: once; CDR3aa: CASSLGAGRSYNEQFF; CDR3nt: TGCGCCAGCAGCTTGGGCGCAGGGAGGAGTTACAATGAGCAGTTCTTC
len: 17; j_gene: TRBJ2-3; v_gene: TRBV5-1; d_gene: TRBD2; abundance: -; CDR3aa: CASSAYMTSGRTDTQYF; CDR3nt: TGCGCCAGCAGCGCCTACATGACTAGCGGGAGAACAGATACGCAGTATTTT
len: 16; j_gene: TRBJ2-1; v_gene: TRBV7-9; d_gene: TRBD2; abundance: -; CDR3aa: CASSPPWLAGHNEQFF; CDR3nt: TGTGCCAGCAGCCCCCCCTGGCTAGCGGGACACAATGAGCAGTTCTTC
len: 16; j_gene: TRBJ1-5; v_gene: TRBV4-2; d_gene: TRBD1; abundance: once; CDR3aa: CASSQEAEQGYQPQHF; CDR3nt: TGTGCCAGCAGCCAAGAGGCCGAACAGGGGTATCAGCCCCAGCATTTT
len: 15; j_gene: TRBJ2-1; v_gene: TRBV6-1; d_gene: TRBD1; abundance: -; CDR3aa: CASSVQGIGSNEQFF; CDR3nt: TGTGCCAGCAGTGTACAGGGGATAGGAAGCAATGAGCAGTTCTTC
len: 13; j_gene: TRBJ2-7; v_gene: TRBV2; d_gene: -; abundance: -; CDR3aa: CASSRQGGHEQYF; CDR3nt: TGTGCCAGCAGTCGACAGGGAGGCCACGAGCAGTACTTC
len: 17; j_gene: TRBJ1-1; v_gene: TRBV27; d_gene: TRBD1; abundance: -; CDR3aa: CASSLGQGSGMNTEAFF; CDR3nt: TGTGCCAGCAGTTTGGGACAGGGCTCCGGCATGAACACTGAAGCTTTCTTT
len: 15; j_gene: TRBJ2-7; v_gene: TRBV19; d_gene: -; abundance: -; CDR3aa: CASSSPSGLRDEQYF; CDR3nt: TGTGCCAGTAGTAGCCCCTCGGGACTGCGGGACGAGCAGTACTTC
len: 15; j_gene: TRBJ1-5; v_gene: TRBV6-5; d_gene: -; abundance: -; CDR3aa: CASSYSIRGNQPQHF; CDR3nt: TGTGCCAGCAGTTACTCGATCAGGGGCAATCAGCCCCAGCATTTT
len: 14; j_gene: TRBJ2-5; v_gene: TRBV5-4; d_gene: -; abundance: -; CDR3aa: CATHPGSLGETQYF; CDR3nt: TGTGCCACTCACCCCGGGAGTTTGGGGGAGACCCAGTACTTC
len: 15; j_gene: TRBJ2-2; v_gene: TRBV18; d_gene: TRBD1; abundance: -; CDR3aa: CASSPRTGGVGELFF; CDR3nt: TGTGCCAGCTCACCCCGGACAGGGGGTGTCGGGGAGCTGTTTTTT
len: 17; j_gene: TRBJ1-6; v_gene: TRBV28; d_gene: TRBD1; abundance: -; CDR3aa: CASSPGVRGQGYPPLHF; CDR3nt: TGTGCCAGCAGTCCGGGGGTGCGGGGACAGGGCTATCCACCCCTCCACTTT
len: 14; j_gene: TRBJ2-5; v_gene: TRBV5-6; d_gene: -; abundance: -; CDR3aa: CASSLTSRFETQYF; CDR3nt: TGTGCCAGCAGCTTGACTAGCAGGTTTGAGACCCAGTACTTC
len: 13; j_gene: TRBJ1-5; v_gene: TRBV30; d_gene: -; abundance: -; CDR3aa: CAWSVANNQPQHF; CDR3nt: TGTGCCTGGAGCGTAGCCAACAATCAGCCCCAGCATTTT
len: 15; j_gene: TRBJ2-7; v_gene: TRBV11-3; d_gene: -; abundance: few; CDR3aa: CASSLEWDCFYEQYF; CDR3nt: TGTGCCAGCAGCTTAGAGTGGGACTGTTTTTACGAGCAGTACTTC
len: 15; j_gene: TRBJ2-1; v_gene: TRBV28; d_gene: TRBD2; abundance: -; CDR3aa: CASTYQDSGRGEQFF; CDR3nt: TGTGCCAGCACCTATCAGGATAGCGGGAGGGGTGAGCAGTTCTTC
len: 12; j_gene: TRBJ1-2; v_gene: TRBV25-1; d_gene: -; abundance: few; CDR3aa: CASSEYGGGYTF; CDR3nt: TGTGCCAGCAGTGAATACGGGGGTGGCTACACCTTC
len: 17; j_gene: TRBJ2-7; v_gene: TRBV5-3; d_gene: TRBD2; abundance: once; CDR3aa: CARSDRGTSGCSYEQYF; CDR3nt: TGTGCCAGAAGCGATAGGGGGACTAGCGGGTGTTCCTACGAGCAGTACTTC
len: 13; j_gene: TRBJ2-1; v_gene: TRBV30; d_gene: -; abundance: -; CDR3aa: CAWSVSQYNEQFF; CDR3nt: TGTGCCTGGAGTGTAAGCCAATACAATGAGCAGTTCTTC
len: 15; j_gene: TRBJ1-1; v_gene: TRBV6-1; d_gene: -; abundance: once; CDR3aa: CASSERQIMNTEAFF; CDR3nt: TGTGCCAGCAGTGAACGACAGATAATGAACACTGAAGCTTTCTTT
len: 15; j_gene: TRBJ1-3; v_gene: TRBV4-3; d_gene: -; abundance: -; CDR3aa: CASSHDRSSGNTIYF; CDR3nt: TGCGCCAGCAGCCACGACCGGAGCTCTGGAAACACCATATATTTT
len: 14; j_gene: TRBJ2-5; v_gene: TRBV28; d_gene: TRBD1; abundance: -; CDR3aa: CASSGQGLIETQYF; CDR3nt: TGTGCCAGCAGTGGACAGGGGTTGATCGAGACCCAGTACTTC
len: 15; j_gene: TRBJ2-5; v_gene: TRBV15; d_gene: -; abundance: -; CDR3aa: CATSRVAGPVETQYF; CDR3nt: TGTGCCACCAGCAGAGTGGCAGGGCCGGTGGAGACCCAGTACTTC
len: 14; j_gene: TRBJ2-7; v_gene: TRBV15; d_gene: -; abundance: -; CDR3aa: CATSRSPGPYEQYF; CDR3nt: TGTGCCACCAGCAGATCCCCAGGTCCTTACGAGCAGTACTTC
len: 17; j_gene: TRBJ2-3; v_gene: TRBV5-6; d_gene: TRBD1; abundance: -; CDR3aa: CASRREGRQGVADTQYF; CDR3nt: TGTGCCAGCAGGAGAGAGGGCCGACAGGGCGTCGCAGATACGCAGTATTTT
len: 17; j_gene: TRBJ2-2; v_gene: TRBV5-6; d_gene: -; abundance: -; CDR3aa: CASSFRLEGANTGELFF; CDR3nt: TGTGCCAGCAGCTTCCGACTAGAAGGGGCGAACACCGGGGAGCTGTTTTTT
len: 18; j_gene: TRBJ2-7; v_gene: TRBV15; d_gene: -; abundance: -; CDR3aa: CATSTSRQDPEGDYEQYF; CDR3nt: TGTGCCACCAGCACATCCCGACAGGACCCCGAGGGTGACTACGAGCAGTACTTC
len: 15; j_gene: TRBJ2-1; v_gene: TRBV7-2; d_gene: TRBD2; abundance: -; CDR3aa: CASSFLTSGYNEQFF; CDR3nt: TGTGCCAGCAGCTTTCTGACTAGCGGATACAATGAGCAGTTCTTC
len: 14; j_gene: TRBJ2-3; v_gene: TRBV7-9; d_gene: -; abundance: -; CDR3aa: CASSFLRGTDTQYF; CDR3nt: TGTGCCAGCAGCTTCTTGAGGGGCACAGATACGCAGTATTTT
len: 13; j_gene: TRBJ1-4; v_gene: TRBV10-2; d_gene: -; abundance: -; CDR3aa: CASRRTEGEKLFF; CDR3nt: TGCGCCAGCAGGAGGACCGAGGGTGAAAAACTGTTTTTT
len: 15; j_gene: TRBJ2-2; v_gene: TRBV19; d_gene: TRBD1; abundance: -; CDR3aa: CASSIWTGGLRELFF; CDR3nt: TGTGCCAGTAGTATCTGGACAGGGGGATTGAGGGAGCTGTTTTTT
len: 14; j_gene: TRBJ1-4; v_gene: TRBV6-5; d_gene: -; abundance: -; CDR3aa: CASSPSATNEKLFF; CDR3nt: TGTGCCAGCAGCCCCTCTGCAACTAATGAAAAACTGTTTTTT
len: 16; j_gene: TRBJ2-5; v_gene: TRBV4-2; d_gene: TRBD2; abundance: -; CDR3aa: CASSQDEAGAEETQYF; CDR3nt: TGTGCCAGCAGCCAAGATGAAGCGGGAGCGGAAGAGACCCAGTACTTC
len: 14; j_gene: TRBJ1-6; v_gene: TRBV28; d_gene: TRBD1; abundance: -; CDR3aa: CASSSRQGGSPLHF; CDR3nt: TGTGCCAGCAGCTCTCGACAGGGTGGGTCACCCCTCCACTTT
len: 15; j_gene: TRBJ2-2; v_gene: TRBV30; d_gene: TRBD2; abundance: -; CDR3aa: CAWGPPSGRTGELFF; CDR3nt: TGTGCCTGGGGGCCGCCTAGCGGGAGGACCGGGGAGCTGTTTTTT
len: 16; j_gene: TRBJ2-7; v_gene: TRBV11-2; d_gene: TRBD2; abundance: -; CDR3aa: CASSLDYPAGAYEQYF; CDR3nt: TGTGCCAGCAGCTTAGATTACCCAGCGGGGGCCTACGAGCAGTACTTC
len: 16; j_gene: TRBJ1-4; v_gene: TRBV5-1; d_gene: -; abundance: -; CDR3aa: CASSPGDVIGNEKLFF; CDR3nt: TGCGCCAGCAGCCCGGGGGACGTTATAGGAAACGAAAAACTGTTTTTT
len: 13; j_gene: TRBJ1-2; v_gene: TRBV6-5; d_gene: TRBD1; abundance: -; CDR3aa: CASSSADRLGYTF; CDR3nt: TGTGCCAGCAGTTCGGCGGACAGGCTGGGCTACACCTTC
len: 15; j_gene: TRBJ1-3; v_gene: TRBV25-1; d_gene: -; abundance: -; CDR3aa: CASSVWGRAGNTIYF; CDR3nt: TGTGCCAGCAGTGTATGGGGCAGGGCTGGAAACACCATATATTTT
len: 14; j_gene: TRBJ1-4; v_gene: TRBV19; d_gene: TRBD1; abundance: few; CDR3aa: CASSMGQGVEKLFF; CDR3nt: TGTGCCAGTAGTATGGGACAGGGAGTGGAAAAACTGTTTTTT